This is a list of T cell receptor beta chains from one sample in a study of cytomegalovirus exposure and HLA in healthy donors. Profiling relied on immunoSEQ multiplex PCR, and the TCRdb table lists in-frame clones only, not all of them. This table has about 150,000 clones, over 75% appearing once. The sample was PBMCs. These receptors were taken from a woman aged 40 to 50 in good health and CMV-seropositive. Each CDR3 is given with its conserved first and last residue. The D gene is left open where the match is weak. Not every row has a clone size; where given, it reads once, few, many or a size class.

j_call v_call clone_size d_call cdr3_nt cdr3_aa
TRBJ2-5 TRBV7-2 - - TGTGCCAGCAGCTTAGGAGGGTGGGTTGGACAAGAGACCCAGTACTTC CASSLGGWVGQETQYF
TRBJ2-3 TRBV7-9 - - TGTGCCAGCAGCTCGGATTACAGCCCAGATACGCAGTATTTT CASSSDYSPDTQYF
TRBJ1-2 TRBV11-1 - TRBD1 TGTGCCAGCAGCTTATTTGGGCCGGGACAGGGGAACTATGGCTACACCTTC CASSLFGPGQGNYGYTF
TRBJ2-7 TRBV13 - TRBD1 TGTGCCAGCAGCTCCTGGACAGGGGTGGGGGAGCAGTACTTC CASSSWTGVGEQYF
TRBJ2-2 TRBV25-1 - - TGTGCCAGCAGTGAACTAGCAACAACCGGGGAGCTGTTTTTT CASSELATTGELFF
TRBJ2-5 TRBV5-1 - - TGCGCCAGCAGCTTGGCCGGGATTGAGACCCAGTACTTC CASSLAGIETQYF
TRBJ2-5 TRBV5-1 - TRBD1 TGCGCCAGCAGCTGGAGACAGGGTTTGGAGACCCAGTACTTC CASSWRQGLETQYF
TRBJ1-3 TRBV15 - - TGTGCCACGACTGAGGCGGCCCGGCACACCATATATTTT CATTEAARHTIYF
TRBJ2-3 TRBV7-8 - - TGTGCCAGCAGCCCCAGCAGGGGTGTTTCAGATACGCAGTATTTT CASSPSRGVSDTQYF
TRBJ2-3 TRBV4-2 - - TGTGCCAGCAGCCAAGATACAGGGCATAGCACAGATACGCAGTATTTT CASSQDTGHSTDTQYF
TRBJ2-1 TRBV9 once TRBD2 TGTGCCAGCAGCGTAGGAGGCGGGGGCTCCTACAATGAGCAGTTCTTC CASSVGGGGSYNEQFF
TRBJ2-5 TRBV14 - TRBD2 TGTGCCAGCAGCGCATACCTTTCTAGCGGGACAAGCGAGACCCAGTACTTC CASSAYLSSGTSETQYF
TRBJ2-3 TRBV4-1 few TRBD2 TGCGCCAGCAGCCAAGAGGGCCTAGCGGGCGTCGCAGATACGCAGTATTTT CASSQEGLAGVADTQYF
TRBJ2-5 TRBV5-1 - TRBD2 TGCGCCAGCAGGAACCTAGCGGGAGGGGAATGGGAGACCCAGTACTTC CASRNLAGGEWETQYF
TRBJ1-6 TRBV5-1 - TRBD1 TGCGCCAGCACCAGAAGGGACAGGGGGTATTCACCCCTCCACTTT CASTRRDRGYSPLHF
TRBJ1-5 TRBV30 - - TGTGCCTGGAGTAGGGGAAGCAATCAGCCCCAGCATTTT CAWSRGSNQPQHF
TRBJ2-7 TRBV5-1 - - TGCGCCAGCAGCTTGGATCAGGGCTCCTACGAGCAGTACTTC CASSLDQGSYEQYF
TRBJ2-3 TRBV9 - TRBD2 TGTGCCAGCAGCGTAGGGGACTACACAGATACGCAGTATTTT CASSVGDYTDTQYF
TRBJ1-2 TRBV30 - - TGTGCCTGGAGTCAACAGACCAACTATGGCTACACCTTC CAWSQQTNYGYTF
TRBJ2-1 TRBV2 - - TGTGCCAGCAGCAGAAATGAGCAGTTCTTC CASSRNEQFF
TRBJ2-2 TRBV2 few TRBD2 TGTGCCAGCAGAGGGACTAGCGGGAGATTGGCCGGGGAGCTGTTTTTT CASRGTSGRLAGELFF
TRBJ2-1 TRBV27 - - TGTGCCAGCAGTCACCGGGACAAACCCAATGAGCAGTTCTTC CASSHRDKPNEQFF
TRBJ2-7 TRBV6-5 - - TGTGCCAGCAGTTTCGACTATTCTTCCTACGAGCAGTACTTC CASSFDYSSYEQYF
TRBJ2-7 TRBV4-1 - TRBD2 TGCGCCAGCAGCCAACCGGGACTATCGGGTGAGCAGTACTTC CASSQPGLSGEQYF
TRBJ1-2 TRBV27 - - TGTGCCAGCAGCTTAATACAGGGCTATGGCTACACCTTC CASSLIQGYGYTF
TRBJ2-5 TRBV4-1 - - TGCGCCAGCAGCCAAGATCTCGAGGAGACCCAGTACTTC CASSQDLEETQYF
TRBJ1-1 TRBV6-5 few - TGTGCCAGCAGCCTTTTTGGGACTCTTAACACTGAAGCTTTCTTT CASSLFGTLNTEAFF
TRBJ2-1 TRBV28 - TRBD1 TGTGCCAGCGGCGGACAGGGCGATGAGCAGTTCTTC CASGGQGDEQFF
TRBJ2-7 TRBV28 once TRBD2 TGTGCCAGCAGTGCCCCCGGGACTAGCTACGAGCAGTACTTC CASSAPGTSYEQYF